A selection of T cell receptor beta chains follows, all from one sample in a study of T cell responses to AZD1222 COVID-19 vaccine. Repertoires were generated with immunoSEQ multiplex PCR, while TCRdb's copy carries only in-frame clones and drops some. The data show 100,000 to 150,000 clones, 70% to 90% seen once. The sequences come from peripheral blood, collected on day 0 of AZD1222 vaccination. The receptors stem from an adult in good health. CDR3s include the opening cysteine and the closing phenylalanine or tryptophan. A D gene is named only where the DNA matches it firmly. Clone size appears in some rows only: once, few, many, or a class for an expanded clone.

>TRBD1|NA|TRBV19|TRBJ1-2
CASIKAGTELNYGYTF
TGTGCCAGTATCAAGGCCGGGACAGAGCTTAACTATGGCTACACCTTC
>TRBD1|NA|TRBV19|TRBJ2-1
CASKDRNNEQFF
TGTGCCAGTAAGGACAGGAACAATGAGCAGTTCTTC
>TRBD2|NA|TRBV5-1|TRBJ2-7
CASSLLAGSYEQYF
TGCGCCAGCAGCTTGCTAGCGGGGTCCTACGAGCAGTACTTC
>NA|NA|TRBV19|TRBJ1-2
CASSIVLSSGYTF
TGTGCCAGTAGTATTGTCTTGAGTTCTGGCTACACCTTC
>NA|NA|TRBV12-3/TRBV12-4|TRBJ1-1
CASSLLGEAFF
TGTGCCAGCAGTTTACTAGGGGAAGCTTTCTTT
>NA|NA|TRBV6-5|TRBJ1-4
CASTRDARNEKLFF
TGTGCCAGCACCCGGGACGCCCGGAATGAAAAACTGTTTTTT
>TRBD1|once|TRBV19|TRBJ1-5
CASSMGQGNQPQHF
TGTGCCAGTAGTATGGGACAGGGGAATCAGCCCCAGCATTTT
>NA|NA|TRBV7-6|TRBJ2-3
CASSSQPGLGTDTQYF
TGTGCCAGCAGCTCGCAACCGGGACTGGGCACAGATACGCAGTATTTT
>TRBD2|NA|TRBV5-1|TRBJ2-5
CATGSGRAEETQYF
TGCGCCACCGGGAGCGGGAGGGCCGAGGAGACCCAGTACTTC
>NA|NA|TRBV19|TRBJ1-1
CASSILAAGSTEAFF
TGTGCCAGTAGTATACTGGCTGCCGGGAGCACTGAAGCTTTCTTT
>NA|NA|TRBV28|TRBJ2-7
CASSWDSLPGEQYF
TGTGCCAGCAGTTGGGACTCGCTACCGGGCGAGCAGTACTTC
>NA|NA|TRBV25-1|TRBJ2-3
CASSDPTRPGTQYF
TGTGCCAGCAGTGATCCGACTAGACCCGGGACGCAGTATTTT
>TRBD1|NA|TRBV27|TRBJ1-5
CASSFKGQAEDQPQHF
TGTGCCAGCAGTTTTAAGGGACAGGCGGAGGATCAGCCCCAGCATTTT
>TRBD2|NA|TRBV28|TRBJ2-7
CASTPSRGGFVNEQYF
TGTGCCAGCACCCCATCCCGCGGGGGGTTCGTGAACGAGCAGTACTTC
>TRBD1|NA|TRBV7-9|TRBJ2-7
CASSLALRDRGYEQYF
TGTGCCAGCAGCTTAGCACTCCGGGACAGGGGCTACGAGCAGTACTTC
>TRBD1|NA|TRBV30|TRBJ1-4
CAWSGSRGHEKLFF
TGTGCCTGGAGTGGGAGCAGGGGGCATGAAAAACTGTTTTTT
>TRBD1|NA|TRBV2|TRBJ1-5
CASSFLQGQPQHF
TGTGCCAGCAGTTTCTTACAGGGGCAGCCCCAGCATTTT
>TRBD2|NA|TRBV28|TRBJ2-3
CASSFAGRTDTQYF
TGTGCCAGCAGTTTTGCCGGGAGGACAGATACGCAGTATTTT
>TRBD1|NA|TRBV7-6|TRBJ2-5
CASSLVGTGRAQYF
TGTGCCAGCAGCTTAGTGGGGACAGGGAGGGCCCAGTACTTC
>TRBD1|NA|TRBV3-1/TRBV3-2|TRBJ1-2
CASSRQGGDGYTF
TGTGCCAGCAGCAGACAGGGAGGTGATGGCTACACCTTC
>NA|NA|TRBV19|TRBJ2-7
CASSIEGARAEQYF
TGTGCCAGTAGTATAGAGGGGGCGCGTGCCGAGCAGTACTTC
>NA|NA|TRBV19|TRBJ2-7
CASGSISAEGQYF
TGTGCCAGTGGATCAATCTCGGCCGAGGGGCAGTACTTC
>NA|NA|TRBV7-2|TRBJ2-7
CASSLAPSVNEQYF
TGTGCCAGCAGCTTAGCCCCTAGCGTAAACGAGCAGTACTTC
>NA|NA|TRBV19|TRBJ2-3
CASSIEGTDTQYF
TGTGCCAGTAGTATAGAAGGCACAGATACGCAGTATTTT
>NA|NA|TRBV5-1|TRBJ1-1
CASSLGTEAFF
TGCGCCAGCAGCTTGGGCACTGAAGCTTTCTTT
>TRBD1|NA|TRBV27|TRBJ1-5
CASTRTGAGNQPQHF
TGTGCCAGCACCCGGACAGGGGCCGGTAATCAGCCCCAGCATTTT
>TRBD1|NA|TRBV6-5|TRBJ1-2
CASRLDRIDGYTF
TGTGCCAGCAGGCTGGACAGGATCGATGGCTACACCTTC
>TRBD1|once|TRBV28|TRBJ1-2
CASSSRGRNYGYTF
TGTGCCAGCAGTAGCAGGGGGAGGAACTATGGCTACACCTTC
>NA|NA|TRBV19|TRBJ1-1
CASLSPVIRDPNTEAFF
TGTGCCAGTCTCTCTCCCGTAATCAGGGATCCCAACACTGAAGCTTTCTTT